Described below is a single T cell receptor (beta chain) sequence and its context. Its antigen remains unidentified. The CDR3 covers 10 residues. CDR1 DFQATT and CDR2 SNEGSKA come from the germline V gene (reference sequence). V lost 6 bases and J lost 5; bases outside the gene matches: 1. A multiplex PCR was run with 60 Vbeta primers and 13 Jbeta primers. The method was immunoSEQ multiplex PCR; TCRdb's version includes in-frame clones alone and lacks a portion of them. The sample carries 150,000 or so clones, 80% recorded once. The sample is drawn from a study of cytomegalovirus exposure and HLA in healthy donors. Points from the study as a whole: TCR beta V- and J-gene trimming, according to a later analysis, was linked to a missense DCLRE1C variant.

The TCR comes from a male donor in good health and CMV-seropositive. The sequenced sample was PBMCs. The chain couples TRBV20-1 to TRBJ2-7, with 7 positions matching TRBD1. CDR3 sequence reads: CSATGDEQYF. The CDR3 DNA follows: TGCAGTGCAACAGGGGACGAGCAGTACTTC.